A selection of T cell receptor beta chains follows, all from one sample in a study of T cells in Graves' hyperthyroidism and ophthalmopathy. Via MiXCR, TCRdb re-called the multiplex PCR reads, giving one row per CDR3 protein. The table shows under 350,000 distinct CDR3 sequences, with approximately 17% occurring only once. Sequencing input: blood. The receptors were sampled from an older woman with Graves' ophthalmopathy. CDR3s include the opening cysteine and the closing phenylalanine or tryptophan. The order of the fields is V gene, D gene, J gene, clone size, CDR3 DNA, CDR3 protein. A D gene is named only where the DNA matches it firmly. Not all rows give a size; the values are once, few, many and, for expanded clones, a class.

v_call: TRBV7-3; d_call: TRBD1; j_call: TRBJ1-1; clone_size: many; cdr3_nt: TGTGCCAGCAGCCCCCACGGACAGGGAGTGGAGGCTTTCTTT; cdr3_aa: CASSPHGQGVEAFF
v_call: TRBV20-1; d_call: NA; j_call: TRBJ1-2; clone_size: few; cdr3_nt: TGCAGTGCTAGACCGGTCAGGGATTTCTATGGCTACACCTTC; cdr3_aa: CSARPVRDFYGYTF
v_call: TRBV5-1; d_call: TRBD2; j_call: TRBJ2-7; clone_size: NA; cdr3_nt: TGCGCCAGCAGCACCGGACTAGCGGTGTACGAGCAGTACTTC; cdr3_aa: CASSTGLAVYEQYF
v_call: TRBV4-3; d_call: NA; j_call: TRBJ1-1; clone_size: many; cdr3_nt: TGCGCCAGCAGCCAAGATCTGGTTAGGGCCGTGAACACTGAAGCTTTCTTT; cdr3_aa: CASSQDLVRAVNTEAFF
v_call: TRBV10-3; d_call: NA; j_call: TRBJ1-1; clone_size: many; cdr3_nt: TGTGCCATCAGTGAGTTTGACGGGGGCGCGGACACTGAAGCTTTCTTT; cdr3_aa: CAISEFDGGADTEAFF
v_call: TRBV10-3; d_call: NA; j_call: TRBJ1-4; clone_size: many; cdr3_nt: TGTGCCATCAGTGAGGGTAATGAAAAACTGTTTTTT; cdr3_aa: CAISEGNEKLFF
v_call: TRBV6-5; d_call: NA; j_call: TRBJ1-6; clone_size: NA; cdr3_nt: TGTGCCAGCAGTTATAACTTTAAGGGGAATTCACCCCTCCACTTT; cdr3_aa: CASSYNFKGNSPLHF
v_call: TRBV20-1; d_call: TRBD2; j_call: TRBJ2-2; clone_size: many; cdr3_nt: TGCAGTGCTCCCCGGACTAGCGGGGGGATCAACACCGGGGAGCTGTTTTTT; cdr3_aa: CSAPRTSGGINTGELFF
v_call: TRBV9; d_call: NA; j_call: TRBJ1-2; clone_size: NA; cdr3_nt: TGTGCCAGCAGCGTCGGCCAGGGCCCTTTTCGCTACACCTTC; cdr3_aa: CASSVGQGPFRYTF
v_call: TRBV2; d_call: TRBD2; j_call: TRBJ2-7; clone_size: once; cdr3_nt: TGTGCCAGCAGTGAAAATATTCCGGGACTAGCGGTCTACGAGCAGTACTTC; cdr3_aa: CASSENIPGLAVYEQYF
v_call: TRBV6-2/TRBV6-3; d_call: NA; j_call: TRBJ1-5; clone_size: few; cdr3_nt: TGTGCCAGCAGACTCGGGGGGAGCAATCAGCCCCAGCATTTT; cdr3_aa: CASRLGGSNQPQHF
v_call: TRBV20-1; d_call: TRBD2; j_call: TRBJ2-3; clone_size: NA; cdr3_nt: TGCAGTGCTAGGGGCGGGAGGACAGATACGCAGTATTTT; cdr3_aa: CSARGGRTDTQYF
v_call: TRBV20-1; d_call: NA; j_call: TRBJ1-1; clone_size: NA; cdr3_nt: TGCAGTGCTAGCAAGATAATGAACACTGAAGCTTTCTTT; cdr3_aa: CSASKIMNTEAFF
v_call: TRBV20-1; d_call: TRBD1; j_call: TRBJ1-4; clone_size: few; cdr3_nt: TGCAGTGCGGGGACAGGGCCTGAAAAACTGTTTTTT; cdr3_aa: CSAGTGPEKLFF
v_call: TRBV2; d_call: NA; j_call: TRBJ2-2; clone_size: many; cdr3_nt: TGTGCCAGCAGTATTCCGGGACAGAACACCGGGGAGCTGTTTTTT; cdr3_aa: CASSIPGQNTGELFF
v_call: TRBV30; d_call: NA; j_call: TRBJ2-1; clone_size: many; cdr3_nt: TGTGCCTGGAGTCGAGGACTATCCTACAATGAGCAGTTCTTC; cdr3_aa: CAWSRGLSYNEQFF
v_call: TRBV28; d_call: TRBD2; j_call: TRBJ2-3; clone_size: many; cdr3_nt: TGTGCCAGCAGTTCCCCCGGACTAGCGGGACAACTGGATACGCAGTATTTT; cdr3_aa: CASSSPGLAGQLDTQYF
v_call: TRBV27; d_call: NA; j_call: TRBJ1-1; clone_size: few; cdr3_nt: TGTGCCAGCAGTTTTCAGGGGATCGGAACTGAAGCTTTCTTT; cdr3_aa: CASSFQGIGTEAFF
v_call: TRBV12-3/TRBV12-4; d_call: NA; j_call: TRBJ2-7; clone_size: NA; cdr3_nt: TGTGCCAGCAGTTCCACAAGGGAAAGCTCCGAGCAGTACTTC; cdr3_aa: CASSSTRESSEQYF
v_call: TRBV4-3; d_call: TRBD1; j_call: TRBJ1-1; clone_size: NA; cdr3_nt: TGCGCCAGCAGCTTTTCTACAGGGGGCACTGAAGCTTTCTTT; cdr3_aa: CASSFSTGGTEAFF
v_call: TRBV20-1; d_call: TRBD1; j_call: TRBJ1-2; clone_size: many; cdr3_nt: TGCAGTGCTAAAGAGGACAGGTGGACGGTCGAGGACTATGGCTACACCTTC; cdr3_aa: CSAKEDRWTVEDYGYTF
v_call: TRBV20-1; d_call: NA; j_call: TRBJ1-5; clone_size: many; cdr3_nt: TGCAGTGCTAGTTCGAATAGCAATCAGCCCCAGCATTTT; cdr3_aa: CSASSNSNQPQHF
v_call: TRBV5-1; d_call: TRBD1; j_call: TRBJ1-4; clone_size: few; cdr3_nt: TGCGCCAGCAGCTTGGGTCCGAACAGGGACAGTGAAAAACTGTTTTTT; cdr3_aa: CASSLGPNRDSEKLFF
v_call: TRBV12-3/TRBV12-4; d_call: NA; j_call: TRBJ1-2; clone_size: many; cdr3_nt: TGTGCCAGCAGTTTGGGGAACACTAACTATGGCTACACCTTC; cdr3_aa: CASSLGNTNYGYTF
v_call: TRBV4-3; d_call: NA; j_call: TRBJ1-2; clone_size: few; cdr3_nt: TGCGCCAGCAGCCTCAGCTTAACAACCCTTGCTTATGGCTACACCTTC; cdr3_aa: CASSLSLTTLAYGYTF
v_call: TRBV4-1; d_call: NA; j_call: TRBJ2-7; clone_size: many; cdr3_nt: TGCGCCAGCAGCCAACGTGAACCGGGCCCCCGGGGCGGGTACGAGCAGTACTTC; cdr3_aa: CASSQREPGPRGGYEQYF
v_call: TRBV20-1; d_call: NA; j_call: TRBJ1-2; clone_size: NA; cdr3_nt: TGCAGTGCCCCGTATGGCTACACCTTC; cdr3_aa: CSAPYGYTF
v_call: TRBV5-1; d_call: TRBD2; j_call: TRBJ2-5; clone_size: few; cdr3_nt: TGCGCCAGCAGCTTGGAAGGGACTAGGGCGGAGACCCAGTACTTC; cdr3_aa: CASSLEGTRAETQYF
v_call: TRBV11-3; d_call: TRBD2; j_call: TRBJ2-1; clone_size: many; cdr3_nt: TGTGCCAGCAGCTTAGCCGGGACTAGCGGGGCTGAGCAGTTCTTC; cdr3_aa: CASSLAGTSGAEQFF
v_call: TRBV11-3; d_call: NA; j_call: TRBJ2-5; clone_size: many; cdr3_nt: TGTGCCAGCAGCCCAGGCAGCGTGGGAGGACGGGAGACCCAGTACTTC; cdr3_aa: CASSPGSVGGRETQYF
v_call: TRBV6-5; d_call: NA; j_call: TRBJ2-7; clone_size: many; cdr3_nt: TGTGCCAGCAGTTACTCCCGGGGGCCCGAGCAGTACTTC; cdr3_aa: CASSYSRGPEQYF
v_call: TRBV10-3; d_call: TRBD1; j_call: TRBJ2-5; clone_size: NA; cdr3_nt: TGTGCCATCAGTGCCAGACAGGGAGAGATGGAGACCCAGTACTTC; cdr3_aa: CAISARQGEMETQYF
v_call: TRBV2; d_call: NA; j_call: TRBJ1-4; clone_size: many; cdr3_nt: TGTGCCAGCAGTGAATATGCCAGGGTGGTCGATGGTGAAAAACTGTTTTTT; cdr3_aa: CASSEYARVVDGEKLFF
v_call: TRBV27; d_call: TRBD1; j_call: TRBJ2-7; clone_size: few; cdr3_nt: TGTGCCAGCAGGACACAGGGGGACGCCTACGAGCAGTACTTC; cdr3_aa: CASRTQGDAYEQYF
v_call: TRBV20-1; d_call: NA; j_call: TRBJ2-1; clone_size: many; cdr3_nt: TGCAGTGCTAGGCCGACCCAAGTGTTCAACAATGAGCAGTTCTTC; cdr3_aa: CSARPTQVFNNEQFF
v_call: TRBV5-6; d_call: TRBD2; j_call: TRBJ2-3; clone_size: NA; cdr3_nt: TGTGCCAGCAGCAAAACTAGCGGGTGGGGCGCAGATACGCAGTATTTT; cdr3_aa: CASSKTSGWGADTQYF
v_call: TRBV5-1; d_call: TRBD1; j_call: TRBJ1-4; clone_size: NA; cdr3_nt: TGCGCCAGCAGCTTGGTGACAGGGGGACTTGAAAAACTGTTTTTT; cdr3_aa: CASSLVTGGLEKLFF
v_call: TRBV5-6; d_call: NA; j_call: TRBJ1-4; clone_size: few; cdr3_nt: TGTGCCAGCAGTCCCCGGACAAGCTGGGATGAAAAACTGTTTTTT; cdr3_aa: CASSPRTSWDEKLFF
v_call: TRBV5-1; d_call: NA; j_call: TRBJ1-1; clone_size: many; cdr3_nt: TGCGCCAGCAGCTTGTTGGGGGCTGGTGGAAACACTGAAGCTTTCTTT; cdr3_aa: CASSLLGAGGNTEAFF
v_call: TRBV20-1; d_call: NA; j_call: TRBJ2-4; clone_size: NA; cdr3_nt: TGCAGTGCTTTAAATACACCCAAAAACATTCAGTACTTC; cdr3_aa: CSALNTPKNIQYF
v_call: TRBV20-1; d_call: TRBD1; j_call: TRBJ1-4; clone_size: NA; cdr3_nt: TGCAGTGCCCGGACAGGGAGGGAAAAACTGTTTTTT; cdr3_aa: CSARTGREKLFF
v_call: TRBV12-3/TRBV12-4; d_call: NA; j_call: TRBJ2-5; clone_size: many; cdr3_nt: TGTGCCAGCAGCTCCCAAACAGGGACTCAAGAGACCCAGTACTTC; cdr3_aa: CASSSQTGTQETQYF
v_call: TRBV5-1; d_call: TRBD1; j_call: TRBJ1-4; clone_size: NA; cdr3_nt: TGCGCCAGCAGCGCCGGACAGGGTTGGGAAAAACTGTTTTTT; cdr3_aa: CASSAGQGWEKLFF
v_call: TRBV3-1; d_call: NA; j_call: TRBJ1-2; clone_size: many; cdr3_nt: TGTGCCAGCAGCCAAGGAGGCAGGGCCATCAATGGCTACACCTTC; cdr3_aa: CASSQGGRAINGYTF
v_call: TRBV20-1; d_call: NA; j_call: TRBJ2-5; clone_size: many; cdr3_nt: TGCAGTGCTAGAGATCTCAGGGGAGTTGGACAAGAGACCCAGTACTTC; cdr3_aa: CSARDLRGVGQETQYF
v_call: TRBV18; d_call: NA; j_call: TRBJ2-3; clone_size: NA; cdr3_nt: TGTGCCAGCTCACCTCAGGACTTGGTTGATACGCAGTATTTT; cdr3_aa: CASSPQDLVDTQYF
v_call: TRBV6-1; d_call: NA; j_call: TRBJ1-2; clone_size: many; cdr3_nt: TGTGCCAGCAGTGAGGCGGTCTATGGCTACACCTTC; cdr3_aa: CASSEAVYGYTF
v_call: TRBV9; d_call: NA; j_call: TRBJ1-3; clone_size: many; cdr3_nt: TGTGCCAGCAGCGTAGGAGGGATCTCTGGAAACACCATATATTTT; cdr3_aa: CASSVGGISGNTIYF
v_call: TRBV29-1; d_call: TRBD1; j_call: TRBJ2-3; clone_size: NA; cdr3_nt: TGCAGCGTGCCGGGACAGGGGACAGATACGCAGTATTTT; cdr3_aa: CSVPGQGTDTQYF
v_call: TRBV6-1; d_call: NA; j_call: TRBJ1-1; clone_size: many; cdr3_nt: TGTGCCAGCAGTTACGATCTGCTGGGCGAAGCTTTCTTT; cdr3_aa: CASSYDLLGEAFF
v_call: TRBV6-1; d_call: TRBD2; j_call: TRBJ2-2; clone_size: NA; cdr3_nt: TGTGCCAGCAGTTATCCTAGCGGGGGCATCAACACCGGGGAGCTGTTTTTT; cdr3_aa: CASSYPSGGINTGELFF
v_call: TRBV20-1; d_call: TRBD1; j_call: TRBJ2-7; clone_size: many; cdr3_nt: TGCAGTGCTAGAGGACACGACAGGGGAGGATCCTACGAGCAGTACTTC; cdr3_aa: CSARGHDRGGSYEQYF
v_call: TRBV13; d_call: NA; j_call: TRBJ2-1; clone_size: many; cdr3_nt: TGTGCCAGCAGCAGAGAAGGGGTTAACGATGAGCAGTTCTTC; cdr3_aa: CASSREGVNDEQFF
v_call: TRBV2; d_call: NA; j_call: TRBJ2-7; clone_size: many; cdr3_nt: TGTGCCAGCAGTGATGATAACTGGGGGCAGTACTTC; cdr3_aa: CASSDDNWGQYF
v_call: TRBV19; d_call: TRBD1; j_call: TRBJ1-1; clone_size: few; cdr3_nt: TGTGCCAGTAGTAATAGAGGACAGGGGGCCCGCACTGAAGCTTTCTTT; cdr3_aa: CASSNRGQGARTEAFF
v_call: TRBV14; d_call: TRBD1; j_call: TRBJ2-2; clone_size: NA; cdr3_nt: TGTGCCAGCAGCCAAGAGGCCGGGACAGATTTCACCGGGGAGCTGTTTTTT; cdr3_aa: CASSQEAGTDFTGELFF
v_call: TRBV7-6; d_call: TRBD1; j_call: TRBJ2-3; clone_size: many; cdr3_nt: TGTGCCAGCAGCGATCGACTAAGGGGGCGTTCGGATACGCAGTATTTT; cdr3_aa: CASSDRLRGRSDTQYF
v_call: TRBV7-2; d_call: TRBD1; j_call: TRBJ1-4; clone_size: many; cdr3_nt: TGTGCCAGCGGAACGGGACAGAGGAATGAAAAACTGTTTTTT; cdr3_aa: CASGTGQRNEKLFF
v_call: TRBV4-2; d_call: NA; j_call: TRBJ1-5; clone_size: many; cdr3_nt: TGTGCCAGCAGCCAAGATGAAGGGGGGTGGCAGCCCCAGCATTTT; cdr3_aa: CASSQDEGGWQPQHF